This passage covers 17 T cell receptor beta chains from one sample sequenced in a study of a mutant IDH1 vaccine in newly diagnosed glioma. As to time point: week 23, last vaccination. Vaccination comprised doses that each held 300 ug of mutant IDH1 20-mer peptide, plus topical imiquimod. Here immunoSEQ multiplex PCR was the method, and the copy in TCRdb shows in-frame clones only, minus some. The table records roughly 76,000 clones, almost 85% of them present only once. The antigens for these receptors are not known. The sample consisted of PBMCs, taken from a glioma patient whose treatment included an IDH1 peptide vaccine. These receptors came from a man aged 25-45 years with glioma. Some clones in this sample may be carry-over from other donors' samples.

The gene calls are TRBV5-8 and TRBJ1-4; no reliable D call. Trimming cost V 0 bases and J 8 bases, with 20 bases left between them. Looked up from germline, CDR1 is SGHTS and CDR2 is YDEGEE. The CDR3 covers 17 residues. This chain's CDR3 is CASSLGNRVGLIEKLFF. The DNA of the CDR3 is TGTGCCAGCAGCTTGGGGAACCGCGTGGGGTTGATCGAAAAACTGTTTTTT.

This rearrangement joins TRBV6-7 to TRBJ1-2; 8 positions agree with TRBD1. TRBV6-7 is reported as an ORF; its role is uncertain. The CDR3 covers 18 residues. J gave up 8 bases and V 4 bases, and 21 bases lay outside the gene matches. CDR3: CASSSFSCGMAGGGGYTF. Written as DNA, the CDR3 is TGTGCCAGCAGTTCCTTTTCCTGCGGGATGGCAGGGGGCGGAGGCTACACCTTC.

The CDR3 loop reads CASSFPGDDTQYF. The CDR3 DNA follows: TGTGCCAGCAGCTTCCCGGGGGATGATACGCAGTATTTT. V and J are TRBV7-2 and TRBJ2-3, with D perhaps matching TRBD2 (6 bases). Germline loops: CDR1 SGHTA, CDR2 FQGNSA. The CDR3 runs 13 residues. V was pared by 3 bases and J by 6 bases, with 10 bases between.

This clone was seen only once. The chain couples TRBV7-9 to TRBJ1-4; D not certain. The V end lost 4 bases, the J end lost 7 bases, and 10 bases lay between the germline ends. From germline, CDR1 is SEHNR and CDR2 FQNEAQ (reference sequence). The CDR3 runs 13 residues. The CDR3 nucleotides read TGTGCCAGCAGCTCCCAAGATCGTGAAAAACTGTTTTTT. Translation: CASSSQDREKLFF.

V and J are TRBV7-9 and TRBJ2-2; D ambiguous. Per germline, CDR1 SEHNR and CDR2 FQNEAQ (reference sequence). Trimming stripped 5 bases from V and 1 base from J, with 8 bases between. CDR3 size: 14 residues. The CDR3 coding sequence is TGTGCCAGCAGCAGTCATGAGAACACCGGGGAGCTGTTTTTT. This gives the protein CASSSHENTGELFF.

V is TRBV4-2 and J is TRBJ1-2; perhaps TRBD1 as D (6 bases). This CDR3 is 16 amino acids long. The V end was cut by 0 bases, the J end by 3 bases, with 14 bases between. The germline V gene has CDR1 LGHNA and CDR2 YNFKEQ. The CDR3 protein is CASSQDRAGAYYGYTF. In DNA form, the CDR3 reads TGTGCCAGCAGCCAAGATCGGGCAGGGGCTTACTATGGCTACACCTTC.

The rearrangement uses TRBV30 and TRBJ1-2, with a tentative D call TRBD1 (6 bases). Deletions cut 2 bases from V and 8 bases from J, with 18 bases between. This CDR3 region has 14 residues. Germline V lookup: CDR1 GTSNPN, CDR2 SVGIG (reference sequence). DNA for the CDR3: TGTGCCTGGAGTACAGGGATAGGCCTGCGGGGCTACACCTTC. Translated: CAWSTGIGLRGYTF.

The chain carries TRBV5-1 and TRBJ2-3; 9 nucleotides line up with TRBD2. Germline values: CDR1 SGHRS, CDR2 YFSETQ. The V segment lost 4 bases and the J segment 5 bases; nucleotides outside the gene matches: 14. The CDR3 contains 17 residues. The chain's CDR3 is CASSRNQLAGYVDTQYF. The CDR3 DNA reads TGCGCCAGCAGCCGGAATCAACTAGCGGGTTACGTAGATACGCAGTATTTT.

The J gene is TRBJ2-3, the V gene TRBV5-4; no reliable D call. CDR3 length: 11 residues. The ends were cut back, 4 bases at V and 6 bases at J, with 6 bases in the middle. Germline V gene lookup returns CDR1 SGHNT and CDR2 YYREEE (reference sequence). CDR3 residues: CASSAADTQYF. CDR3 bases: TGTGCCAGCAGCGCGGCGGATACGCAGTATTTT.

V is TRBV9 and J is TRBJ1-5, with TRBD1 as a possible D gene (5 bases). Germline values: CDR1 SGDLS, CDR2 YYNGEE. V was shortened by 1 base and J by 7 bases, with 18 bases between the two germline ends. CDR3 length: 16 residues. The CDR3 sequence is CASSVTLGPFDQPQHF. For the CDR3, the DNA is TGTGCCAGCAGCGTAACCCTGGGACCTTTCGACCAGCCCCAGCATTTT.

Written as DNA, the CDR3 is TGCAGCGGCCAAGACAGGGTGGGCTACGAGCAGTACTTC. It translates to CSGQDRVGYEQYF. The chain couples TRBV29-1 to TRBJ2-5; 7 nucleotides align to TRBD1. The DNA end favors TRBJ2-7, so the J call may be wrong. The CDR3 totals 13 residues. The V gene's germline CDR1 is SQVTM and CDR2 ANQGSEA.

V and J are TRBV19 and TRBJ2-3, with TRBD2 matching 7 bases. The CDR3 is 16 amino acids. Germline trimming cut 5 bases from V and 3 bases from J; bases unmatched to any gene: 11. Germline V gives CDR1 LNHDA, CDR2 SQIVND (reference sequence). The CDR3 is CASSSHPVAGTDTQYF. CDR3 in DNA: TGTGCCAGTAGTTCTCACCCGGTAGCGGGTACAGATACGCAGTATTTT.

The genes are TRBV11-1 and TRBJ2-1; D gene ambiguous. The CDR3 is 14 residues long. Germline lookup yields CDR1 SGHAT and CDR2 FQDESV (reference sequence). V was clipped by 5 bases and J by 6 bases, with 14 bases between them. The CDR3, as DNA: TGTGCCAGCAGCCCGCGGCGTAGGAGCAATGAGCAGTTCTTC. Protein product: CASSPRRRSNEQFF.

The genes are TRBV6-5 and TRBJ2-3; 8 bases align to TRBD2. The CDR3 is 14 residues long. Germline loops: CDR1 MNHEY, CDR2 SVGAGI. V lost 5 bases and J lost 4; bases outside the gene matches: 5. CDR3 coding DNA: TGTGCCAGCAGTAAGCGGGGGAAGGCAGATACGCAGTATTTT. It codes for CASSKRGKADTQYF.

This clone showed up just once. The V and J genes are TRBV7-9 and TRBJ2-5, with TRBD2 as a possible D gene (6 bases). Germline CDR1 reads SEHNR; CDR2 reads FQNEAQ (reference sequence). Trimming shortened V by 5 bases and J by 5 bases, and 18 bases separated the two germline ends. The CDR3 spans 15 residues. As DNA, the CDR3 is TGTGCCAGCAGCCCTCGGGGAGGCCAGATGGAGACCCAGTACTTC. Its protein product is CASSPRGGQMETQYF.

This sequence joins TRBV21-1 and TRBJ2-3; TRBD2, the table's D call, was not compared with the DNA. TRBV21-1 is a recognized pseudogene. The CDR3 length is 15 residues. The CDR3 here is CASTNEIEGTDTQYF. CDR3 in DNA: TGTGCCAGCACCAACGAAATAGAGGGCACAGATACGCAGTATTTT.

The CDR3 protein is CASGYTGELFF. CDR3 DNA sequence: TGTGCCAGCGGGTACACCGGGGAGCTGTTTTTT. The chain links TRBV2 to TRBJ2-2; D unresolved. The CDR3 extends over 11 amino acids. V was trimmed by 8 bases and J by 3 bases, leaving 4 bases between them. The V gene's germline CDR1 is SNHLY and CDR2 FYNNEI. Full variable domain (missing parts from reference TRBV2 and TRBJ2-2): EPEVTQTPSHQVTQMGQEVILRCVPISNHLYFYWYRQILGQKVEFLVSFYNNEISEKSEIFDDQFSVERPDGSNFTLKIRSTKLEDSAMYFCASGYTGELFFGEGSRLTVL.